One and the same sample provided the 31 T cell receptor beta chains below, sequenced in a study of T cells after yellow fever vaccination. TCRdb recomputed calls from the 5' RACE reads with MiXCR, one row per CDR3 protein. Of nearly 350,000 distinct CDR3 sequences in the sample, around 8.1% were seen once. The starting material was PBMCs, obtained more than 40 days after the first yellow fever vaccination. Receptors originate from a man between 18 and 35 years old who received the YFV17D yellow fever vaccine.

The sample holds a few counts of this clonotype. The V gene is TRBV13, the J gene TRBJ2-1, with D possibly matching TRBD1 (5 bases). Germline CDR1 reads PRHDT; CDR2 reads FYEKMQ (reference sequence). This CDR3 is 16 amino acids long. Trimming removed 5 bases from V and 0 bases from J, with 14 bases in between. The CDR3: CASSLTQGDSYNEQFF. Here the CDR3 DNA reads TGTGCCAGCAGCCTAACCCAAGGGGACTCCTACAATGAGCAGTTCTTC.

The V and J genes are TRBV6-2 or TRBV6-3 and TRBJ2-7, with 8 bases fitting TRBD1. The germline gives CDR1 MNHEY, CDR2 SVGEGT. The length of the CDR3 is 13 residues. V dropped 5 bases and J dropped 3; count of bases not matched to a gene: 3. CDR3 DNA: TGTGCCAGCAGTCGACAGGGGTACTACGAGCAGTACTTC. Protein: CASSRQGYYEQYF.

This rearrangement joins TRBV12-3 or TRBV12-4 to TRBJ1-6; 7 nucleotides align to TRBD1. The V and J ends lost 3 bases and 9 bases, in that order; junction bases with no gene match: 8. This CDR3 has 15 amino acids. DNA of the CDR3: TGTGCCAGCAGTTTTTTGGGACAGAGCAGTTCACCCCTCCACTTT. Translation: CASSFLGQSSSPLHF.

This clonotype was seen a handful of times. The germline gene is not matched at one end of the junction; a read error may be the cause. The chain combines TRBV11-2 with TRBJ2-7, with 9 bases identical to TRBD1. The CDR3 runs 13 residues. From germline, CDR1 is SGHAT and CDR2 FQNNGV. CDR3 sequence: CASSLDLGTGIGF. The DNA of the CDR3 is TGTGCCAGCAGCTTAGATTTAGGGACAGGGATTGGCTTC.

This chain uses TRBV6-5 with TRBJ2-5, with TRBD2 matching 7 bases. V shed 2 bases and J 4 bases; nucleotides not matched to a gene: 7. Germline-derived CDR1 and CDR2 are MNHEY and SVGAGI. CDR3 length: 15 residues. CDR3 residues: CASSYGLAAPETQYF. The CDR3 coding sequence is TGTGCCAGCAGTTACGGGCTAGCGGCCCCAGAGACCCAGTACTTC.

The chain has TRBV6-5 and TRBJ1-2, with TRBD1 as a possible D gene (5 bases). The CDR3 has 16 amino acids. Germline values: CDR1 MNHEY, CDR2 SVGAGI. The ends were cut back, 0 bases at V and 4 bases at J, with 15 bases in the middle. In nucleotides, the CDR3 is TGTGCCAGCAGTTACTCGACGGGGCCGGGGTTCTATGGCTACACCTTC. This translates into CASSYSTGPGFYGYTF.

This clonotype came up a few times. The V call is TRBV5-1, the J call TRBJ1-2, with D tentatively TRBD1 (6 bases). The CDR3 loop spans 14 amino acids. The V end was cut by 1 base, the J end by 7 bases, with 14 bases between. From germline, CDR1 is SGHRS and CDR2 YFSETQ. This CDR3 is CASSLNREESGYTF. The CDR3 bases are TGCGCCAGCAGCTTGAACAGGGAGGAGAGTGGCTACACCTTC. Full variable domain (remainder filled in from reference TRBV5-1 and TRBJ1-2): KAGVTQTPRYLIKTRGQQVTLSCSPISGHRSVSWYQQTPGQGLQFLFEYFSETQRNKGNFPGRFSGRQFSNSRSEMNVSTLELGDSALYLCASSLNREESGYTFGSGTRLTVV.

The chain uses TRBV19 and TRBJ2-6; TRBD2 is a possible D gene (6 bases). The V end was cut by 0 bases, the J end by 3 bases, with 15 bases between. The germline V gene encodes CDR1 LNHDA and CDR2 SQIVND (reference sequence). The CDR3 spans 18 residues. CDR3 region: CASSIDGPASVGANVLTF. The CDR3 bases are TGTGCCAGTAGTATAGACGGTCCGGCTAGCGTTGGGGCCAACGTCCTGACTTTC.

This clonotype was detected once. The V call is TRBV28, the J call TRBJ1-3; D is undetermined. Trimming took 4 bases from V and 0 from J, leaving 10 bases between them. This CDR3 region has 15 residues. CDR1 and CDR2 (germline): MDHEN, SYDVKM. CDR3 residues: CASSSGPVSGNTIYF. The CDR3 region has the DNA TGTGCCAGCAGTTCTGGACCGGTCTCTGGAAACACCATATATTTT.

V usage is TRBV4-1 and J usage is TRBJ2-1, with TRBD2 identical over 8 bases. This CDR3 is 15 amino acids long. CDR1 is MGHRA, CDR2 YSYEKL, per germline. V trimming: 7 bases; J trimming: 5 bases; junction bases outside the gene matches: 10. CDR3 in amino acids: CASTPWAGGNNEQFF. CDR3 bases: TGCGCCAGCACCCCATGGGCGGGGGGCAACAATGAGCAGTTCTTC.

This clonotype has a handful of counts. V gene TRBV20-1 combines with J gene TRBJ2-7; D is ambiguous. The length of the CDR3 is 13 residues. The V end lost 6 bases, the J end lost 2 bases, and 14 bases lay between the germline ends. Germline CDR1 DFQATT, CDR2 SNEGSKA (reference sequence). The CDR3 DNA reads as TGCAGTGCAGAGACGACTCCAACCTACGAGCAGTACTTC. Translated: CSAETTPTYEQYF.

The gene calls are TRBV7-2 and TRBJ2-3; 9 nucleotides line up with TRBD1. CDR1 is SGHTA and CDR2 is FQGNSA in the germline V gene. CDR3 size: 14 residues. Trimming at V came to 5 bases and at J to 6 bases, leaving 6 bases not matched to a gene. The CDR3 sequence is CASSPGQGIDTQYF. The CDR3 DNA reads TGTGCCAGCAGCCCGGGACAGGGCATCGATACGCAGTATTTT.

In this sample, this clonotype turned up a few times. The chain uses TRBV12-3 or TRBV12-4 and TRBJ2-2; TRBD1 might be the D (6 bases). Trimming took 6 bases from V and 4 from J, leaving 12 bases between them. The length of the CDR3 is 14 residues. CDR3: CASRRGGTTGELFF. CDR3 in DNA: TGTGCCAGCAGAAGAGGGGGAACCACCGGGGAGCTGTTTTTT.

V and J are TRBV11-1 and TRBJ1-1; tentatively, D is TRBD1 (5 bases). V was trimmed by 3 bases and J by 0 bases, leaving 8 bases between them. Germline V gene lookup returns CDR1 SGHAT and CDR2 FQDESV (reference sequence). The CDR3 is 14 residues long. The chain's CDR3 is CASSFGGMNTEAFF. The DNA for the CDR3 is TGTGCCAGCAGCTTTGGGGGAATGAACACTGAAGCTTTCTTT. The entire variable domain, with the rest obtained from reference TRBV11-1 and TRBJ1-1, is as follows: EAEVAQSPRYKITEKSQAVAFWCDPISGHATLYWYRQILGQGPELLVQFQDESVVDDSQLPKDRFSAERLKGVDSTLKIQPAELGDSAMYLCASSFGGMNTEAFFGQGTRLTVV.

This clonotype was detected only a few times. This chain uses TRBV7-2 with TRBJ2-3; D call uncertain. Germline loops: CDR1 SGHTA, CDR2 FQGNSA. The CDR3 sequence is 15 residues long. V dropped 1 base and J dropped 0 bases, with 8 bases sitting between them. The CDR3 is CASSLVGTSTDTQYF. As DNA, the CDR3 is TGTGCCAGCAGCTTAGTCGGAACTAGCACAGATACGCAGTATTTT.

The V call is TRBV2, the J call TRBJ1-2; D not resolved. The germline gives CDR1 SNHLY, CDR2 FYNNEI. This CDR3 is 14 amino acids long. With 2 bases removed from V and 5 bases from J, the gap between germline ends came to 12 bases. The CDR3 bases are TGTGCCAGCAGTGAACTGCGGCAGGATTATGGCTACACCTTC. Translation gives CASSELRQDYGYTF.

In its sample, this clonotype was seen a few times. The rearrangement links TRBV20-1 to TRBJ1-2, with D possibly being TRBD1 (5 bases). Germline loops: CDR1 DFQATT, CDR2 SNEGSKA (reference sequence). The CDR3 is 14 amino acids. V lost 0 bases to trimming and J lost 8 bases, with 16 bases between them. CDR3 region: CSARDKRGSGGYTF. The CDR3 DNA sequence: TGCAGTGCTAGAGATAAAAGGGGTTCGGGCGGCTACACCTTC.

This clonotype has a handful of counts. The chain joins TRBV5-5 to TRBJ2-1, with D unclear. From germline, CDR1 is SGHKS and CDR2 YYEKEE (reference sequence). Trimming removed 5 bases at V and 3 bases at J, with 21 bases between. CDR3 size: 17 residues. In DNA, the CDR3 is TGTGCCAGCAGGTCACATTCTGGGCAGGTTAACTACAATGAGCAGTTCTTC. Its translation is CASRSHSGQVNYNEQFF.

The CDR3 DNA reads TGCGCCACCAAAACGGTTTCGGGATATAATGAAAAACTGTTTTTT. Encoded protein: CATKTVSGYNEKLFF. This chain joins TRBV5-1 and TRBJ1-4; D unclear. The CDR3 loop spans 15 amino acids. The V and J ends lost 9 bases and 4 bases respectively, with 19 bases between them. CDR1 and CDR2 from the germline V gene are SGHRS and YFSETQ.

The rearrangement links TRBV7-3 to TRBJ2-1, with 9 bases matching TRBD2. With 4 bases clipped from V and 2 bases from J, the junction kept 3 bases outside the gene matches. This CDR3 region has 15 residues. Germline V lookup: CDR1 SGHTA, CDR2 FQGTGA. The CDR3 sequence: CASSSSSGAYNEQFF. The DNA of the CDR3 is TGTGCCAGCAGCTCCTCTAGCGGGGCCTACAATGAGCAGTTCTTC.

The V gene is TRBV6-1, the J gene TRBJ2-7, with 10 bases fitting TRBD1. This CDR3 has 15 amino acids. In germline, CDR1 is MNHNS, CDR2 SASEGT. The ends lost 2 bases at V and 5 bases at J; junction bases unmatched: 6. CDR3 in amino acids: CASSERGDRGDEQYF. The CDR3 nucleotides read TGTGCCAGCAGTGAACGGGGGGACAGGGGCGACGAGCAGTACTTC.

This chain connects TRBV5-1 to TRBJ1-6, with TRBD1 matching over 11 bases. V lost 7 bases to trimming and J lost 0 bases; unmatched junction nucleotides: 9. CDR1 SGHRS and CDR2 YFSETQ come from the germline V gene. The CDR3 is 18 residues long. DNA for the CDR3: TGCGCCAGCCGATCTGGCGGACAGGGGGCCTCCTATAATTCACCCCTCCACTTT. Translating it yields CASRSGGQGASYNSPLHF.

V and J are TRBV5-6 and TRBJ1-3; no definite D call. Germline V lookup: CDR1 SGHDT, CDR2 YYEEEE. V lost 2 bases and J 0 bases, leaving 12 bases between the germline ends. This CDR3 is built from 16 residues. The CDR3 is CASSFYVSSSGNTIYF. The CDR3 DNA follows: TGTGCCAGCAGCTTCTATGTCAGCAGCTCTGGAAACACCATATATTTT.

V is TRBV24-1 and J is TRBJ2-2; D gene uncertain. V lost 4 bases and J 4 bases, leaving 12 bases between the germline ends. The germline gives CDR1 KGHDR, CDR2 SFDVKD. This CDR3 comprises 15 residues. CDR3 in amino acids: CATSDLDGFTGELFF. The CDR3, as DNA: TGTGCCACCAGTGACCTGGACGGATTCACCGGGGAGCTGTTTTTT.

The chain is built from TRBV5-1 and TRBJ2-1, with D unresolved. V dropped 3 bases and J dropped 7 bases, with 17 bases sitting between them. CDR1 SGHRS and CDR2 YFSETQ come from the germline V gene. The CDR3 extends over 15 amino acids. In DNA, the CDR3 is TGCGCCAGCAGCTCCTTGCTTCAAGTCCCGAATGAGCAGTTCTTC. This sequence encodes CASSSLLQVPNEQFF.

This clonotype was recorded at least ten times. The rearrangement joins TRBV12-3 or TRBV12-4 to TRBJ2-2, with D hard to call. Trimming took 3 bases from V and 3 from J, leaving 5 bases between them. The CDR3 is made up of 13 amino acids. CDR3 nucleotides: TGTGCCAGCAGTTTTTTGGACACCGGGGAGCTGTTTTTT. Translation: CASSFLDTGELFF.

The chain has TRBV29-1 and TRBJ1-2; the D is unclear. Germline CDR1 SQVTM, CDR2 ANQGSEA. V was cut by 6 bases and J by 2 bases, with 10 bases left in between. The CDR3 runs to 12 residues. The CDR3 DNA is TGCAGCGTGTGGACCTCCAACTATGGCTACACCTTC. As protein: CSVWTSNYGYTF.

In its sample, this clonotype was seen a few times. The chain links TRBV6-1 to TRBJ2-7; 7 positions match TRBD1. Germline V gene data show CDR1 as MNHNS and CDR2 as SASEGT. V shed 5 bases, J shed 4 bases, and the junction held 8 bases outside the gene matches. CDR3 length: 14 amino acids. The CDR3 sequence: CASSPSGDSYEQYV. CDR3 nucleotide sequence: TGTGCCAGCAGTCCCAGTGGGGACAGTTACGAGCAGTACGTC.

In this sample, this clonotype turned up many times. The chain carries TRBV12-3 or TRBV12-4 and TRBJ1-5; 12 nucleotides match TRBD1. CDR3 length: 16 amino acids. With V trimmed by 1 base and J by 8 bases, 6 bases remained unmatched. The CDR3 coding sequence is TGTGCCAGCAGTTTAGTTCCGGGACAGGGGGCAAAGCCCCAGCATTTT. Translation: CASSLVPGQGAKPQHF.

In this sample, this clonotype turned up a few times. The rearrangement joins TRBV7-2 to TRBJ2-2; 8 bases map to TRBD2. The CDR3 extends over 16 amino acids. CDR1 SGHTA and CDR2 FQGNSA come from the germline V gene. Trimming cost V 2 bases and J 7 bases; bases outside gene matches: 9. The CDR3 DNA follows: TGTGCCAGCAGCTTACGGGGGGGCCACCAACGCGGGGAGCTGTTTTTT. Protein: CASSLRGGHQRGELFF.

There are a few counts of this clonotype. V gene TRBV18 combines with J gene TRBJ1-2; no definite D call. In germline, CDR1 is KGHSH, CDR2 LQKENI. Trimming pared 4 bases from V and 4 bases from J, leaving 16 bases between. The CDR3 loop spans 15 amino acids. CDR3 coding DNA: TGTGCCAGCTCACTGCCCTCCCGCTTGGCCTATGGCTACACCTTC. Translation: CASSLPSRLAYGYTF.